The subject of this entry is one T cell receptor beta chain. The sample is drawn from a study of regulatory T cells in long-lasting Graves disease. Arm-PCR of CDR3 regions and iRepertoire HTBI primers were the basis on which TCR beta libraries were built. TCRdb re-called the multiplex PCR reads through MiXCR, storing one row per CDR3 protein. The profile shows 400,000 to 450,000 distinct CDR3 sequences, over 15% of them singletons. This CDR3 comprises 14 residues. CDR1 and CDR2 (germline): LGHDT, YNNKEL (reference sequence). V lost 4 bases to trimming and J lost 4 bases, with 13 bases between them. Sample time point: newly diagnosed GD, antithyroid drugs for less than 3 months. Preparation of the TCR library used RNA extracted from PBMCs. These sequences were also reported in another study, on T cells in Graves' hyperthyroidism and ophthalmopathy.

Sequenced here: peripheral blood mononuclear cells (PBMCs), sampled at new diagnosis, from a patient treated with antithyroid drugs. The receptor was derived from a woman in her twenties or thirties with Graves disease. This rearrangement joins TRBV3-1 to TRBJ1-2; weak D call: TRBD1 (5 bases). CDR3 amino acids: CASSPRIGVYGYTF. CDR3 coding DNA: TGTGCCAGCAGCCCCCGAATAGGGGTCTATGGCTACACCTTC. Based on the CDR3 plus reference TRBV3-1 and TRBJ1-2, the full variable domain is DTAVSQTPKYLVTQMGNDKSIKCEQNLGHDTMYWYKQDSKKFLKIMFSYNNKELIINETVPNRFSPKSPDKAHLNLHINSLELGDSAVYFCASSPRIGVYGYTFGSGTRLTVV.